The sample holds one count of the clone carrying this T cell receptor beta chain. At one end the junction does not follow the germline gene, possibly because of a read error. The sample is drawn from a study of blood T cell repertoires in COVID-19. Seattle cases were enrolled at active infection and followed longitudinally. Per the original methods: Reference gene primer amplification gave nucleated cell count estimates. Produced via immunoSEQ multiplex PCR; TCRdb's table is partial and in-frame only. That table gives V, J and clone size, and the DNA gave D and trimming. In the table there are around 300,000 clones, approximately 93% of which are singletons. Sequenced: peripheral blood. The sequence was collected from a woman aged 25 to 45 with COVID-19, enrolled during active disease.

The CDR3 nucleotides are TGCGCCAGCAGTCAAGAGTCTAGCGGGGGAAGCACAGATACGCAGTATTTT. Its protein is CASSQESSGGSTDTQYF. The chain employs TRBV4-1 and TRBJ2-3; TRBD2 aligns across 10 bases. This CDR3 region has 17 residues. Germline V gene sequence: CDR1 MGHRA, CDR2 YSYEKL.